This passage covers 9 T cell receptor beta chains from one sample sequenced in a study of blood T cell repertoires in COVID-19. The method was immunoSEQ multiplex PCR; TCRdb's version includes in-frame clones alone and lacks a portion of them. The table lists around 72,000 clones, approximately 92% of them singletons. The specimen was peripheral blood. All receptors come from a human donor with active COVID-19. The donor label of this sample is uncertain.

The rearrangement uses TRBV28 and TRBJ2-1; tentatively, D is TRBD1 (6 bases). This CDR3 region has 11 residues. The ends were cut back, 9 bases at V and 7 bases at J, with 10 bases in the middle. The germline V gene encodes CDR1 MDHEN and CDR2 SYDVKM. CDR3 residues: CASWGPNEQFF. The CDR3 region has the DNA TGTGCCAGTTGGGGGCCGAATGAGCAGTTCTTC.

V is TRBV4-1 and J is TRBJ1-3, with D unclear. This CDR3 is built from 15 residues. V lost 0 bases and J 2 bases, leaving 8 bases between the germline ends. The germline gives CDR1 MGHRA, CDR2 YSYEKL. The CDR3 DNA reads TGCGCCAGCAGCCAAGAGTCCGGGGCTGGAAACACCATATATTTT. It yields the protein CASSQESGAGNTIYF.

The chain carries TRBV18 and TRBJ1-2, with D hard to call. The CDR3 runs to 14 residues. Germline CDR1 and CDR2: KGHSH and LQKENI. The V end was cut by 0 bases, the J end by 4 bases, with 9 bases between. The CDR3, as DNA: TGTGCCAGCTCACCACCTCCAGAGGGCTATGGCTACACCTTC. Residues: CASSPPPEGYGYTF.

The count of this clone is one. The rearrangement joins TRBV5-1 to TRBJ2-3; TRBD1 matches 9 bases. V was clipped by 4 bases and J by 5 bases; unmatched bases: 11. The CDR3 has 16 residues. Germline CDR1 SGHRS, CDR2 YFSETQ. The chain's CDR3 is CASSPGTGLDQDTQYF. The CDR3 DNA reads TGCGCCAGCAGCCCAGGGACAGGGCTAGACCAAGATACGCAGTATTTT.

This chain joins TRBV28 and TRBJ1-5; D is undetermined. The V gene's germline CDR1 is MDHEN and CDR2 SYDVKM. The CDR3 runs 14 residues. V lost 2 bases and J 5 bases, leaving 10 bases between the germline ends. DNA for the CDR3: TGTGCCAGCAGTTTAAGAGGGCTAGATCAGCCCCAGCATTTT. Its protein product is CASSLRGLDQPQHF.

The CDR3 spells CASGGQGDEQYF. The CDR3 DNA follows: TGCGCCAGCGGGGGACAGGGAGACGAGCAGTACTTC. The V call is TRBV10-2, the J call TRBJ2-7, with 9 bases fitting TRBD1. The CDR3 covers 12 residues. Germline V gives CDR1 WSHSY, CDR2 SAAADI. V gave up 8 bases and J gave up 5 bases; unmatched junction bases: 4.

This clone was detected a few times. This rearrangement joins TRBV18 to TRBJ1-3; tentatively, D is TRBD1 (6 bases). The V end lost 4 bases, the J end lost 0 bases, and 10 bases lay between the germline ends. The CDR3 totals 15 residues. Germline lookup yields CDR1 KGHSH and CDR2 LQKENI. CDR3 DNA: TGTGCCAGCTCACATAACAGGGACTCTGGAAACACCATATATTTT. Translation: CASSHNRDSGNTIYF.

The CDR3 protein is CASSKTSGAYNEQFF. The CDR3 bases are TGTGCCAGCAGCAAGACTAGCGGGGCCTACAATGAGCAGTTCTTC. The chain combines TRBV6-2 or TRBV6-3 with TRBJ2-1, with 11 bases lining up with TRBD2. This CDR3 spans 15 amino acids. Germline V gene data show CDR1 as MNHEY and CDR2 as SVGEGT. The J segment lost 2 bases and the V segment lost 6 bases, leaving 3 bases of the junction unmatched.

The chain is built from TRBV7-2 and TRBJ2-7, with TRBD1 as a possible D gene (5 bases). This CDR3 region has 14 residues. Trimming shortened V by 2 bases and J by 2 bases, and 10 bases separated the two germline ends. Germline CDR1 and CDR2: SGHTA and FQGNSA. The CDR3: CASSLRQSAYEQYF. CDR3 in DNA: TGTGCCAGCAGCTTAAGACAGTCTGCCTACGAGCAGTACTTC.